This T cell receptor beta chain is drawn from a study of shared clonotypes between healthy human individuals. About the study: Used for every donor were three CD4 naive, three CD4 memory, two CD8 naive and one CD8 memory plate.

How the authors handled the data: ImmunoSEQ supplied junction-only sequences lacking quality scores, so filtering was different. The protocol was immunoSEQ multiplex PCR, while the TCRdb copy is restricted to in-frame clones and leaves out a portion. V and J calls and clone size follow that table, whereas D and trimming were derived from the DNA. Altogether 630,000 or so clones are present, about 98% being singletons, with the ten largest covering 0.3%. The study, taken as a whole, reports: Richness estimates generally favored naive over memory subsets.

Turning to this clone: Antigen unknown.

Germline V lookup: CDR1 SGHRS, CDR2 YFSETQ. There are 14 residues in the CDR3. The J segment lost 7 bases and the V segment lost 2 bases, leaving 3 bases of the junction unmatched. As defined, naive CD8 cells were CD45RO-negative and positively selected for CCR7, with terminally differentiated effector memory CD45RA+ cells excluded. Donors included only healthy HIV-negative adults lacking recent acute infections or vaccinations. The sequenced material came from naive CD8+ T cells sorted from blood. The clonotype comes from a man aged 30 to 39 in good health. The genes are TRBV5-1 and TRBJ2-1; TRBD1 matches 10 bases. The CDR3 spells CASSFGTGVNEQFF. Written as DNA, the CDR3 is TGCGCCAGCAGCTTTGGGACAGGGGTTAATGAGCAGTTCTTC.